One and the same sample provided the 20 T cell receptor beta chains below, sequenced in a study of control samples from healthy donors and cancer patients. Libraries were prepared by immunoSEQ multiplex PCR; TCRdb keeps only in-frame clonotypes and omits some of them. Of roughly 100,000 clones in the sample, 86% are singletons; the top ten hold 0.95% to 1.5%. Specimen: blood. Receptor source: a woman between 45 and 60 years old in good health.

This rearrangement joins TRBV28 to TRBJ1-1; no reliable D call. In germline, CDR1 is MDHEN, CDR2 SYDVKM. Trimming took off 10 bases at V and 3 bases at J, with 12 bases between the two ends. The CDR3 is 12 amino acids. The CDR3 coding sequence is TGTGCCACCGAGGACGGTTACACTGAAGCTTTCTTT. Translated, it gives CATEDGYTEAFF.

This clone was seen more than once but under ten times. The chain has TRBV5-6 and TRBJ2-7; 7 bases line up with TRBD1. This CDR3 has 16 residues. Germline assignment: CDR1 SGHDT and CDR2 YYEEEE. V shed 4 bases and J 3 bases; nucleotides not matched to a gene: 13. CDR3 residues: CASSPGTVSAGYEQYF. CDR3 bases: TGTGCCAGCAGCCCCGGGACAGTGAGTGCAGGCTACGAGCAGTACTTC.

V is TRBV29-1 and J is TRBJ2-3; 11 bases agree with TRBD2. The CDR3 covers 15 residues. Per germline, CDR1 SQVTM and CDR2 ANQGSEA. With V trimmed by 4 bases and J by 4 bases, 7 bases remained unmatched. Here the CDR3 reads CSVGVAGGHPDTQYF. DNA of the CDR3: TGCAGCGTTGGGGTAGCGGGGGGGCACCCAGATACGCAGTATTTT.

This chain links TRBV29-1 with TRBJ1-1; TRBD1 might be the D (6 bases). V lost 7 bases, J lost 1 base, and 16 bases lay in between. CDR3 length: 14 amino acids. The germline CDR1 and CDR2 sequences are SQVTM and ANQGSEA. In nucleotides, the CDR3 is TGCAGCGGCTCTAGGGGGGGGAGGAACACTGAAGCTTTCTTT. Translated, it gives CSGSRGGRNTEAFF.

The V gene is TRBV9, the J gene TRBJ2-4; tentative D call: TRBD2 (6 bases). Germline values: CDR1 SGDLS, CDR2 YYNGEE. This CDR3 is built from 17 residues. The V and J ends lost 4 bases and 2 bases respectively, with 19 bases between them. CDR3: CASSSSGTLGPKNIQYF. CDR3 DNA: TGTGCCAGCAGCTCCTCCGGGACTCTAGGACCCAAAAACATTCAGTACTTC.

The chain combines TRBV6-2 or TRBV6-3 with TRBJ2-4, with D maybe TRBD2 (5 bases). This CDR3 has 17 residues. Germline V lookup: CDR1 MNHEY, CDR2 SVGEGT. The V end lost 5 bases, the J end lost 2 bases, and 19 bases lay between the germline ends. The DNA for the CDR3 is TGTGCCAGCAGTCGGCTCGGGGAGTTAGGGACCAAAAACATTCAGTACTTC. It codes for CASSRLGELGTKNIQYF.

Here the CDR3 reads CASSLVATSGGALDTQYF. The CDR3 DNA reads TGTGCCAGCAGCTTAGTGGCCACTAGCGGGGGGGCCCTAGATACGCAGTATTTT. The rearrangement uses TRBV7-2 and TRBJ2-3, with TRBD2 matching 13 bases. In germline, CDR1 is SGHTA, CDR2 FQGNSA. With V trimmed by 1 base and J by 5 bases, 9 bases remained unmatched. CDR3 size: 18 residues.

The chain has TRBV11-2 and TRBJ2-2, with 7 positions matching TRBD1. The V gene end was trimmed by 5 bases and the J gene end by 2 bases; junction bases not matched to a gene: 11. CDR3 length equals 17 residues. Germline V CDR1 and CDR2: SGHAT, FQNNGV. CDR3 nucleotide sequence: TGTGCCAGCAGCCCCCGTGGGGGACAGATAAACACCGGGGAGCTGTTTTTT. Translated, it gives CASSPRGGQINTGELFF.

This chain connects TRBV18 to TRBJ2-3; D unclear. The CDR3 totals 12 residues. V shed 6 bases and J shed 2 bases, with 6 bases lying between them. Germline CDR1 KGHSH, CDR2 LQKENI. In DNA form, the CDR3 reads TGTGCCAGCTCCCCGTACACAGATACGCAGTATTTT. Protein sequence: CASSPYTDTQYF.

V usage is TRBV13 and J usage is TRBJ2-7; tentatively, D is TRBD1 (6 bases). V lost 5 bases and J 2 bases, leaving 13 bases between the germline ends. CDR1 PRHDT and CDR2 FYEKMQ come from the germline V gene (reference sequence). The length of the CDR3 is 14 residues. CDR3 DNA: TGTGCCAGCAGCGTAATGGACAGAACCTACGAGCAGTACTTC. It translates to CASSVMDRTYEQYF.

The V gene is TRBV19, the J gene TRBJ1-1; D remains ambiguous. V lost 5 bases, J lost 4 bases, and 8 bases lay in between. This CDR3 region has 12 residues. Germline V gene data show CDR1 as LNHDA and CDR2 as SQIVND (reference sequence). The CDR3 region is CASSGSRTEAFF. CDR3 bases: TGTGCCAGTAGTGGGAGCCGCACTGAAGCTTTCTTT.

The V gene is TRBV7-9, the J gene TRBJ2-1; TRBD2 aligns across 9 bases. This CDR3 contains 16 residues. J was trimmed by 8 bases and V by 6 bases; bases with no gene match: 14. CDR1 is SEHNR, CDR2 FQNEAQ, per germline (reference sequence). As DNA, the CDR3 is TGTGCCAGCAGTTCCCGAATAGCGGGAGTAGTCGATGAGCAGTTCTTC. It codes for CASSSRIAGVVDEQFF.

V gene TRBV5-1 combines with J gene TRBJ2-6; D remains unclear. This CDR3 region has 14 residues. Trimming removed 1 base from V and 6 bases from J, with 8 bases in between. The germline V gene has CDR1 SGHRS and CDR2 YFSETQ. CDR3 nucleotides: TGCGCCAGCAGCTTGTTGGGAATGGCCAACGTCCTGACTTTC. Residues: CASSLLGMANVLTF.

As to this clone: The same CDR3 is also encoded by other DNA sequences in this sample. The chain has TRBV18 and TRBJ2-1; no definite D call. The CDR3 sequence is 11 residues long. Trimming pared 2 bases from V and 8 bases from J, leaving 4 bases between. Germline CDR1 reads KGHSH; CDR2 reads LQKENI. CDR3 DNA sequence: TGTGCCAGCTCACCAGGTGATGAGCAGTTCTTC. Amino acids: CASSPGDEQFF.

This clone turned up a few times. J is TRBJ2-3 and V is TRBV7-2; D gene uncertain. Germline V CDR1 and CDR2: SGHTA, FQGNSA. This CDR3 comprises 15 residues. Trimming removed 1 base from V and 1 base from J, with 9 bases in between. CDR3 protein: CASSLVGRGTDTQYF. The CDR3 DNA reads TGTGCCAGCAGCTTAGTAGGTCGCGGCACAGATACGCAGTATTTT.

This chain links TRBV3-1 (or the pseudogene TRBV3-2) with TRBJ2-7, with 8 nucleotides matching TRBD2. V was pared by 3 bases and J by 6 bases, with 7 bases of the junction left unmatched. From germline, CDR1 is LGHDT and CDR2 YNNKEL (reference sequence). This CDR3 has 14 residues. The CDR3, as DNA: TGTGCCAGCAGCCACCGAGCGGGAGTCCCCGAGCAGTACTTC. Residues: CASSHRAGVPEQYF.

The chain combines TRBV6-1 with TRBJ1-6; no clear D gene. Germline V gene sequence: CDR1 MNHNS, CDR2 SASEGT. The ends were cut back, 3 bases at V and 5 bases at J, with 14 bases in the middle. The CDR3 is made up of 16 amino acids. Here the CDR3 reads CASSDLARRDNSPLHF. CDR3 bases: TGTGCCAGCAGTGATTTGGCACGGCGGGATAATTCACCCCTCCACTTT.

The DNA of the CDR3 is TGTGCCAGTAGGAACCAGCCAGAACCTGATCAGCCCCAGCATTTT. This translates into CASRNQPEPDQPQHF. The chain joins TRBV19 to TRBJ1-5, with D uncertain. CDR1 and CDR2 (germline): LNHDA, SQIVND (reference sequence). This CDR3 has 15 residues. Trimming cost V 6 bases and J 5 bases, with 17 bases left between them.

About this clone itself: At one of its ends the junction is not consistent with the germline gene, which may arise from a read error. The chain combines TRBV28 with TRBJ2-5; maybe TRBD2 (5 bases). In germline, CDR1 is MDHEN, CDR2 SYDVKM. This CDR3 is built from 12 residues. The CDR3 loop reads CASSICGETQYF. Written as DNA, the CDR3 is TGTGCCAGCAGTATATGCGGGGAGACCCAGTACTTC. Combining the CDR3 with reference TRBV28 and TRBJ2-5 gives the whole variable domain DVKVTQSSRYLVKRTGEKVFLECVQDMDHENMFWYRQDPGLGLRLIYFSYDVKMKEKGDIPEGYSVSREKKERFSLILESASTNQTSMYLCASSICGETQYFGPGTRLLVL.

This clone was counted a single time. The chain uses TRBV28 and TRBJ1-1; TRBD1 matches 8 bases. Trimming at V came to 7 bases and at J to 2 bases, leaving 9 bases not matched to a gene. The CDR3 covers 15 residues. The germline gives CDR1 MDHEN, CDR2 SYDVKM. CDR3 bases: TGTGCCAGCACCGCGTATGGACAGGGAAACACTGAAGCTTTCTTT. Residues: CASTAYGQGNTEAFF.